This record looks at one T cell receptor (beta chain) sequence and its context. This entry is derived from a study of blood T cell repertoires in COVID-19. Across the whole study: PBMCs, B-cell-depleted T cells, or T cells were the source of the cDNA or gDNA that made up the material.

In the authors' workflow: Nucleated cell number was recorded as an estimate derived from reference gene primer amplification. Some clones are missing from TCRdb's copy, which holds only in-frame ones; the method was immunoSEQ multiplex PCR. Clone size and V and J calls were adopted from that table, with D and trimming inferred from the DNA. The sample carries some 30,000 clones, 70% to 90% recorded once. This receptor was identified in a man aged 55 to 69 with active COVID-19. Specimen: peripheral blood.

The CDR3 DNA follows: TGTGCCAGCAGTGATCAAAACAAGAACTATGGCTACACCTTC. Its protein is CASSDQNKNYGYTF. This rearrangement joins TRBV2 to TRBJ1-2, with D unclear. Trimming removed 3 bases from V and 2 bases from J, with 10 bases in between. CDR3 size: 14 residues. The germline gives CDR1 SNHLY, CDR2 FYNNEI.